The table lists the clone carrying this T cell receptor beta chain with many counts. Construction of the TCRbeta library involved unique molecular identifiers. MiXCR, run by TCRdb on the PCR reads, gives a single entry per CDR3 protein. The table has approximately 290,000 distinct CDR3 sequences, roughly 11% seen once; the top ten hold 20% to 30%. Trimming took 5 bases from V and 8 from J; bases not matched to a gene: 8. From germline, CDR1 is SGHTA and CDR2 FQGTGA. CDR3 length equals 15 residues. The sample belongs to a study of T-cell reconstitution after alpha-beta-depleted transplantation in children.

This clonotype was sampled from a male patient between 2 and 15 years old who had a stem cell transplant for chronic granulomatous disease, so the T cells may come from the graft donor. The chain couples TRBV7-3 to TRBJ2-1, with TRBD2 identical over 11 bases. Material: peripheral blood, obtained 180 days after TCRalphabeta/CD19-depleted stem cell transplant. The CDR3 loop reads CASSRSGGVSYEQFF. The CDR3 DNA follows: TGTGCCAGCAGCCGTAGCGGGGGGGTGTCGTATGAGCAGTTCTTC.